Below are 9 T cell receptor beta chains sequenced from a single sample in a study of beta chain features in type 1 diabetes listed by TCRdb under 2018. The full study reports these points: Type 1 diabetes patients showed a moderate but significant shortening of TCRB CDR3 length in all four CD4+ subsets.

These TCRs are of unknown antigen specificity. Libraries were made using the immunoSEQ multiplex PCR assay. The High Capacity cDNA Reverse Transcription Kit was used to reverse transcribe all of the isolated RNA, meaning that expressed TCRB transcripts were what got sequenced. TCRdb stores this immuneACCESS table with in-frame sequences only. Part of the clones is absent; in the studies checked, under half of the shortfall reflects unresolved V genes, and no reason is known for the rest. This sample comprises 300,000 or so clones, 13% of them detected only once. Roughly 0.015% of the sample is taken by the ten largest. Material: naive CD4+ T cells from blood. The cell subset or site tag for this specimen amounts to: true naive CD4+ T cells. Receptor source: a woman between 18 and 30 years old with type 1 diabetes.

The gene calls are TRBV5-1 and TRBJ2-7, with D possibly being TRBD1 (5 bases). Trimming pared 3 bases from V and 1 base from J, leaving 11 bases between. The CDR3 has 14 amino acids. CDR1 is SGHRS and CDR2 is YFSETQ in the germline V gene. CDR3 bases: TGCGCCAGCAGCTCAAGGGGTGTTTCCTACGAGCAGTACTTC. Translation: CASSSRGVSYEQYF.

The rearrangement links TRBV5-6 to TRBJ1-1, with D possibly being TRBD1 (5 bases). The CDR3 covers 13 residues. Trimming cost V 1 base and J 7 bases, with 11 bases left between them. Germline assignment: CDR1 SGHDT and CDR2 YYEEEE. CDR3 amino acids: CASSLNSRVEAFF. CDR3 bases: TGTGCCAGCAGCTTGAATTCCAGGGTTGAAGCTTTCTTT.

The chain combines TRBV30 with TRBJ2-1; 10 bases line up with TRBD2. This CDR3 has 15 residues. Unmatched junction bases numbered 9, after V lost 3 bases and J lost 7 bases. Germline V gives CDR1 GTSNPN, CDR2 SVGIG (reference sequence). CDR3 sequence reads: CAWSGRASGRNEQFF. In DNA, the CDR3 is TGTGCCTGGAGCGGGAGGGCTAGCGGGAGAAATGAGCAGTTCTTC.

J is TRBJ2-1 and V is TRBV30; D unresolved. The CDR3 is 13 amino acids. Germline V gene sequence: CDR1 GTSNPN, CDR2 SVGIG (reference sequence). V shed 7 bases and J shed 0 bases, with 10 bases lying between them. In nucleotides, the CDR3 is TGTGCCTTAGAGGAGAGCTCCTACAATGAGCAGTTCTTC. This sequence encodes CALEESSYNEQFF. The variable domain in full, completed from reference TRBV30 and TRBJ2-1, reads SQTIHQWPATLVQPVGSPLSLECTVEGTSNPNLYWYRQAAGRGLQLLFYSVGIGQISSEVPQNLSASRPQDRQFILSSKKLLLSDSGFYLCALEESSYNEQFFGPGTRLTVL.

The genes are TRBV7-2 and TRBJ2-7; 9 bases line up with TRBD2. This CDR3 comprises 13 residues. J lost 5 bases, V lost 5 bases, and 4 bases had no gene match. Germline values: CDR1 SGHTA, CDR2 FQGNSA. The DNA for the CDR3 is TGTGCCAGCAGCGCGGGGGGGGCAGACGAGCAGTACGTC. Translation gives CASSAGGADEQYV.

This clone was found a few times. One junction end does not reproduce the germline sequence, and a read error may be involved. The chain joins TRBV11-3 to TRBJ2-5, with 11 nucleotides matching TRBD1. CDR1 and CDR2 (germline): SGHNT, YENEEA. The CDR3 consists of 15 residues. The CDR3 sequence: CASSLGQGATETQYF. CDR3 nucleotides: TGTGCCAGCAGTTTAGGACAGGGGGCGACGGAGACCCAGTACTTC.

CDR3 region: CATSRDRAFNEKLFF. CDR3 bases: TGTGCCACCAGCAGAGATCGCGCTTTCAATGAAAAACTGTTTTTT. The chain uses TRBV15 and TRBJ1-4, with D unresolved. The CDR3 runs 15 residues. CDR1 is LNHNV, CDR2 YYDKDF, per germline (reference sequence). Between the trimmed V and J ends, which lost 0 bases and 5 bases, there was a span of 10 bases.

The CDR3 here is CASSPGTGIHEQYF. Here the CDR3 DNA reads TGCGCCAGCAGCCCCGGGACAGGGATTCACGAGCAGTACTTC. The chain recombines TRBV5-1 with TRBJ2-7, with 9 bases aligning to TRBD1. Trimming took 4 bases from V and 5 from J; bases not matched to a gene: 7. Per the germline V gene, CDR1 is SGHRS and CDR2 is YFSETQ. This CDR3 region has 14 residues.

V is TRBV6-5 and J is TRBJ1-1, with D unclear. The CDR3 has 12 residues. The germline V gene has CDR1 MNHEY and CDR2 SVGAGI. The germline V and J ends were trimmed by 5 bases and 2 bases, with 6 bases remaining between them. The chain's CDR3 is CASSRSNTEAFF. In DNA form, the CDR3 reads TGTGCCAGCAGTAGGAGTAACACTGAAGCTTTCTTT.